One and the same sample provided the 32 T cell receptor beta chains below, sequenced in a study of shared clonotypes between healthy human individuals. Some clones are missing from TCRdb's copy, which holds only in-frame ones; the method was immunoSEQ multiplex PCR. The sample includes over 2,000,000 clones, about 93% of them seen just once. Naive CD8 cells lacked CD45RO, underwent positive selection for CCR7 and left out terminally differentiated effector memory CD45RA+ cells. Sequencing was carried out using naive CD8+ T cells from PBMCs. These TCRs come from a man aged 18-30 years in good health. Some clones in this sample may be carry-over from other donors' samples.

On this clone itself: Additional DNA sequences in this sample encode the identical CDR3. The CDR3 DNA is TGTGCCAGCAGCGCCGGGACGGCTAGCTCCTACGAGCAGTACTTC. This encodes CASSAGTASSYEQYF. The chain has TRBV9 and TRBJ2-7, with D possibly called TRBD1 or TRBD2 (5 bases each). Germline lookup yields CDR1 SGDLS and CDR2 YYNGEE. V was clipped by 3 bases and J by 0 bases, with 13 bases between them. This CDR3 comprises 15 residues.

The gene calls are TRBV9 and TRBJ2-2; D call uncertain. The germline V gene has CDR1 SGDLS and CDR2 YYNGEE. The CDR3 length is 14 residues. V gave up 5 bases and J gave up 4 bases, with 12 bases separating them. The CDR3 protein is CASSEQWATGELFF. The CDR3, as DNA: TGTGCCAGCAGTGAACAGTGGGCCACCGGGGAGCTGTTTTTT. Full variable domain (missing parts from reference TRBV9 and TRBJ2-2): DSGVTQTPKHLITATGQRVTLRCSPRSGDLSVYWYQQSLDQGLQFLIQYYNGEERAKGNILERFSAQQFPDLHSELNLSSLELGDSALYFCASSEQWATGELFFGEGSRLTVL.

The chain carries TRBV7-9 and TRBJ1-1; D is unclear. Trimming took off 1 base at V and 2 bases at J, with 11 bases between the two ends. CDR3 size: 15 residues. Germline values: CDR1 SEHNR, CDR2 FQNEAQ (reference sequence). The CDR3 bases are TGTGCCAGCAGCTTAGATTTTGGAGGAAACACTGAAGCTTTCTTT. The encoded protein is CASSLDFGGNTEAFF. Looking up the rest from reference TRBV7-9 and TRBJ1-1 gives the full variable domain: DTGVSQNPRHKITKRGQNVTFRCDPISEHNRLYWYRQTLGQGPEFLTYFQNEAQLEKSRLLSDRFSAERPKGSFSTLEIQRTEQGDSAMYLCASSLDFGGNTEAFFGQGTRLTVV.

J is TRBJ2-7 and V is TRBV27; no clear D gene. The CDR3 runs to 12 residues. CDR1 is MNHEY, CDR2 SMNVEV, per germline (reference sequence). V dropped 4 bases and J dropped 7 bases, with 11 bases sitting between them. DNA for the CDR3: TGTGCCAGCAGTTCTAACCCCTGGGAGCAGTACTTC. This codes for CASSSNPWEQYF.

The J gene is TRBJ2-1, the V gene TRBV5-1; D is unclear. The CDR3 covers 15 residues. V lost 0 bases and J lost 2, with 9 bases in between. In germline, CDR1 is SGHRS, CDR2 YFSETQ. This CDR3 is CASSLGEEPYNEQFF. The CDR3 nucleotides read TGCGCCAGCAGCTTGGGAGAAGAACCCTACAATGAGCAGTTCTTC.

With regard to this clone: The same CDR3 can be traced to other DNA sequences in this sample. This chain uses TRBV27 with TRBJ2-1, with unresolved D. The CDR3 is 12 amino acids. Trimming shortened V by 0 bases and J by 10 bases, and 7 bases separated the two germline ends. Germline V gives CDR1 MNHEY, CDR2 SMNVEV (reference sequence). In nucleotides, the CDR3 is TGTGCCAGCAGTTTATCCGTGGGGGAGCAGTTCTTC. Translating it yields CASSLSVGEQFF.

This chain's CDR3 is CASSLKGRGSGELFF. The CDR3, as DNA: TGTGCCAGCAGTTTAAAGGGCAGGGGCTCCGGGGAGCTGTTTTTT. The rearrangement joins TRBV28 to TRBJ2-2, with D perhaps matching TRBD1 (6 bases). The germline CDR1 and CDR2 sequences are MDHEN and SYDVKM. V dropped 2 bases and J dropped 6 bases, with 13 bases sitting between them. This CDR3 is 15 amino acids long.

CDR3 loop: CASSLTIQNEQFF. The CDR3 DNA follows: TGCGCCAGCAGCTTGACGATACAGAATGAGCAGTTCTTC. J is TRBJ2-1 and V is TRBV5-1; D not resolved. Germline loops: CDR1 SGHRS, CDR2 YFSETQ. The CDR3 extends over 13 amino acids. V was pared by 1 base and J by 7 bases, with 9 bases between. Together with reference TRBV5-1 and TRBJ2-1, the CDR3 gives the full variable domain: KAGVTQTPRYLIKTRGQQVTLSCSPISGHRSVSWYQQTPGQGLQFLFEYFSETQRNKGNFPGRFSGRQFSNSRSEMNVSTLELGDSALYLCASSLTIQNEQFFGPGTRLTVL.

The J gene is TRBJ2-5, the V gene TRBV5-4; D remains unclear. V gave up 4 bases and J gave up 1 base, with 14 bases separating them. The CDR3 contains 15 residues. The V gene's germline CDR1 is SGHNT and CDR2 YYREEE (reference sequence). The CDR3 sequence: CASSPSRSPQETQYF. Here the CDR3 DNA reads TGTGCCAGCAGCCCTTCCCGAAGCCCCCAAGAGACCCAGTACTTC.

The chain's CDR3 is CASSPPGFSPGELFF. The CDR3 DNA reads TGTGCCAGCAGCCCCCCAGGGTTTTCCCCCGGGGAGCTGTTTTTT. This chain connects TRBV4-2 to TRBJ2-2; the D gene is possibly TRBD1 (5 bases). CDR3 length: 15 amino acids. Per germline, CDR1 LGHNA and CDR2 YNFKEQ. The V end lost 4 bases, the J end lost 6 bases, and 15 bases lay between the germline ends.

Written as DNA, the CDR3 is TGTGCCAGCAGCCATTTCGGAGGGGGCTCCTACGAGCAGTACTTC. This codes for CASSHFGGGSYEQYF. The V gene is TRBV7-3, the J gene TRBJ2-7; D is perhaps TRBD1 or TRBD2 (6 bases each). V was trimmed by 5 bases and J by 0 bases, leaving 14 bases between them. This CDR3 has 15 residues. Looked up from germline, CDR1 is SGHTA and CDR2 is FQGTGA.

In this sample, this clone turned up once. The chain uses TRBV27 and TRBJ2-3; D possibly matches TRBD1 or TRBD2 (5 bases each). The CDR3 totals 17 residues. Germline CDR1 MNHEY, CDR2 SMNVEV (reference sequence). V lost 4 bases to trimming and J lost 2 bases, with 19 bases between them. CDR3 DNA: TGTGCCAGCAGTTCACTCTCGGGACGGATTATCACAGATACGCAGTATTTT. Translation gives CASSSLSGRIITDTQYF.

The chain carries TRBV5-5 and TRBJ2-7, with 8 nucleotides matching TRBD2. CDR3 length: 14 amino acids. With V trimmed by 0 bases and J by 6 bases, 5 bases remained unmatched. CDR1 is SGHKS, CDR2 YYEKEE, per germline (reference sequence). CDR3 nucleotides: TGTGCCAGCAGCTTGGTAGGGGCGGGAGGCGAGCAGTACTTC. Residues: CASSLVGAGGEQYF.

The gene calls are TRBV6-1 and TRBJ1-5; tentatively, D is TRBD1 (5 bases). CDR3 length equals 14 residues. The germline V and J ends were trimmed by 7 bases and 7 bases, with 17 bases remaining between them. Germline loops: CDR1 MNHNS, CDR2 SASEGT. The CDR3 nucleotides are TGTGCCAGCACCAAGGGCGGGACGGGCCAGCCCCAGCATTTT. Residues: CASTKGGTGQPQHF.

This CDR3 is CASSSHPQQGGFADTQYF. The CDR3 DNA follows: TGTGCCAGCAGCTCCCACCCCCAACAGGGGGGGTTCGCAGATACGCAGTATTTT. The V and J genes are TRBV7-9 and TRBJ2-3; D is perhaps TRBD1 (8 bases). V was pared by 4 bases and J by 4 bases, with 24 bases between. CDR1 SEHNR and CDR2 FQNEAQ come from the germline V gene (reference sequence). The CDR3 is 18 amino acids.

The chain combines TRBV6-6 with TRBJ1-5; TRBD1 might be the D (5 bases). The V and J ends lost 6 bases and 5 bases respectively, with 5 bases between them. The CDR3 extends over 11 amino acids. Germline V gene lookup returns CDR1 MNHNY and CDR2 SVGAGI (reference sequence). The CDR3 region is CASRQDQPQHF. As DNA, the CDR3 is TGTGCCAGCAGACAGGATCAGCCCCAGCATTTT.

The V and J genes are TRBV4-3 and TRBJ2-1; 9 nucleotides agree with TRBD1. J gave up 6 bases and V 4 bases, and 10 bases lay outside the gene matches. This CDR3 spans 16 amino acids. Germline V lookup: CDR1 LGHNA, CDR2 YSLEER. The CDR3 DNA follows: TGCGCCAGCAGCCCAATACCGGGACAGGGAGGCAATGAGCAGTTCTTC. Encoded protein: CASSPIPGQGGNEQFF.

The chain is built from TRBV5-1 and TRBJ2-7; D unclear. V lost 5 bases to trimming and J lost 6 bases, with 15 bases between them. The CDR3 sequence is 13 residues long. CDR1 is SGHRS, CDR2 YFSETQ, per germline. Here the CDR3 DNA reads TGCGCCAGCAGTCCGGGCAGAATCGGCGAGCAGTACTTC. Translation gives CASSPGRIGEQYF.

The rearrangement links TRBV28 to TRBJ2-7; D unresolved. The CDR3 totals 14 residues. Between the trimmed V and J ends, which lost 10 bases and 0 bases, there was a span of 16 bases. Germline loops: CDR1 MDHEN, CDR2 SYDVKM. The CDR3 DNA follows: TGTGCCACCAATCACCCCCTTATCTCCTACGAGCAGTACTTC. Residues: CATNHPLISYEQYF.

The chain combines TRBV5-6 with TRBJ1-5; D remains unclear. The CDR3 spans 17 residues. Trimming took off 1 base at V and 0 bases at J, with 14 bases between the two ends. Germline-derived CDR1 and CDR2 are SGHDT and YYEEEE. DNA for the CDR3: TGTGCCAGCAGCTTGTCCTACGCACACCATAGCAATCAGCCCCAGCATTTT. Translating it yields CASSLSYAHHSNQPQHF. Full variable domain (missing parts from reference TRBV5-6 and TRBJ1-5): DAGVTQSPTHLIKTRGQQVTLRCSPKSGHDTVSWYQQALGQGPQFIFQYYEEEERQRGNFPDRFSGHQFPNYSSELNVNALLLGDSALYLCASSLSYAHHSNQPQHFGDGTRLSIL.

This clone came up a few times. V and J are TRBV28 and TRBJ1-2, with 8 bases matching TRBD1. The J segment lost 4 bases and the V segment lost 5 bases, leaving 6 bases of the junction unmatched. The CDR3 has 14 residues. Germline V gives CDR1 MDHEN, CDR2 SYDVKM. CDR3 sequence (DNA): TGTGCCAGCAGTCCCCAGACAGGGGTCTATGGCTACACCTTC. It is translated as CASSPQTGVYGYTF.

V is TRBV6-1 and J is TRBJ1-1; D is unresolved. Germline values: CDR1 MNHNS, CDR2 SASEGT. This CDR3 is 16 amino acids long. V was trimmed by 0 bases and J by 1 base, leaving 12 bases between them. The chain's CDR3 is CASSEAVPGWNTEAFF. CDR3 nucleotide sequence: TGTGCCAGCAGTGAAGCAGTGCCCGGGTGGAACACTGAAGCTTTCTTT.

This clone was detected only once. CDR3: CASSSRGQSNEKLFF. CDR3 nucleotide sequence: TGTGCCAGCAGCTCCCGAGGGCAGTCTAATGAAAAACTGTTTTTT. This chain links TRBV5-5 with TRBJ1-4, with D unclear. V lost 3 bases and J 3 bases, leaving 12 bases between the germline ends. The CDR3 spans 15 residues. Per the germline V gene, CDR1 is SGHKS and CDR2 is YYEKEE (reference sequence).

The chain has TRBV11-2 and TRBJ1-2; D ambiguous. Germline CDR1 and CDR2: SGHAT and FQNNGV. Trimming shortened V by 0 bases and J by 8 bases, and 16 bases separated the two germline ends. This CDR3 is 15 amino acids long. CDR3 loop: CASSLDLGVSAGYTF. CDR3 coding DNA: TGTGCCAGCAGCTTAGATCTTGGGGTGTCCGCAGGCTACACCTTC.

This clone was counted a few times. The chain recombines TRBV6-6 with TRBJ1-1, with D unresolved. The V end lost 8 bases, the J end lost 6 bases, and 7 bases lay between the germline ends. The germline V gene encodes CDR1 MNHNY and CDR2 SVGAGI (reference sequence). This CDR3 has 10 amino acids. In DNA, the CDR3 is TGTGCCAGCCTTTCTTCTGAAGCTTTCTTT. This sequence encodes CASLSSEAFF.

The gene calls are TRBV6-1 and TRBJ2-5; 7 nucleotides align to TRBD1. V lost 6 bases to trimming and J lost 4 bases; unmatched junction nucleotides: 11. Germline CDR1 and CDR2: MNHNS and SASEGT. The CDR3 spans 15 residues. Here the CDR3 DNA reads TGTGCCAGCAGGACCGGGACAGCCCCGGGAGAGACCCAGTACTTC. Its translation is CASRTGTAPGETQYF.

This clone was found a few times. The chain is built from TRBV6-5 and TRBJ1-5; no definite D call. Germline-derived CDR1 and CDR2 are MNHEY and SVGAGI. The CDR3 is 13 amino acids. The ends were cut back, 7 bases at V and 1 base at J, with 8 bases in the middle. Here the CDR3 DNA reads TGTGCCAGCAAGGCAGAAAGCAATCAGCCCCAGCATTTT. This sequence encodes CASKAESNQPQHF.

Remarks on this clone: The identical CDR3 is also encoded by other nucleotide sequences in the sample. The rearrangement links TRBV27 to TRBJ2-3; D is uncertain. Trimming left V 3 bases short and J 3 bases short, with 7 bases between. The germline CDR1 and CDR2 sequences are MNHEY and SMNVEV (reference sequence). This CDR3 region has 13 residues. CDR3 sequence reads: CASSLAVTDTQYF. DNA of the CDR3: TGTGCCAGCAGTTTGGCAGTGACAGATACGCAGTATTTT.

The V call is TRBV27, the J call TRBJ1-5; D gene ambiguous. CDR1 is MNHEY, CDR2 SMNVEV, per germline (reference sequence). The CDR3 is 15 amino acids. Deletions cut 5 bases from V and 0 bases from J, with 11 bases between. Here the CDR3 DNA reads TGTGCCAGCAGTCCTACAGCCGCTAGCAATCAGCCCCAGCATTTT. Residues: CASSPTAASNQPQHF.

CDR3 amino acids: CASSEFPPLDRGFQETQYF. The CDR3 region has the DNA TGTGCCAGCAGTGAATTTCCTCCCCTGGACAGGGGATTTCAAGAGACCCAGTACTTC. The chain carries TRBV6-1 and TRBJ2-5; 9 positions match TRBD1. Losses at the gene ends were 2 bases for V and 2 bases for J; bases not matched to a gene: 15. Germline CDR1 and CDR2: MNHNS and SASEGT. The CDR3 is 19 amino acids.

The chain uses TRBV7-9 and TRBJ2-7; 12 bases are shared with TRBD1. The ends lost 4 bases at V and 4 bases at J; junction bases unmatched: 8. The germline V gene has CDR1 SEHNR and CDR2 FQNEAQ (reference sequence). The CDR3 extends over 16 amino acids. The CDR3 DNA reads as TGTGCCAGCAGCTCGACCGGGACAGGGGGCTCTTACGAGCAGTACTTC. This translates into CASSSTGTGGSYEQYF. The entire variable domain, with the rest obtained from reference TRBV7-9 and TRBJ2-7, is as follows: DTGVSQNPRHKITKRGQNVTFRCDPISEHNRLYWYRQTLGQGPEFLTYFQNEAQLEKSRLLSDRFSAERPKGSFSTLEIQRTEQGDSAMYLCASSSTGTGGSYEQYFGPGTRLTVT.

The chain combines TRBV14 with TRBJ2-7; 10 bases are a match to TRBD1. The length of the CDR3 is 15 residues. Germline V CDR1 and CDR2: SGHDN, FVKESK. Unmatched junction bases numbered 1, after V lost 2 bases and J lost 0 bases. The CDR3: CASSQWTGGSYEQYF. The CDR3 region has the DNA TGTGCCAGCAGCCAATGGACAGGGGGCTCCTACGAGCAGTACTTC.